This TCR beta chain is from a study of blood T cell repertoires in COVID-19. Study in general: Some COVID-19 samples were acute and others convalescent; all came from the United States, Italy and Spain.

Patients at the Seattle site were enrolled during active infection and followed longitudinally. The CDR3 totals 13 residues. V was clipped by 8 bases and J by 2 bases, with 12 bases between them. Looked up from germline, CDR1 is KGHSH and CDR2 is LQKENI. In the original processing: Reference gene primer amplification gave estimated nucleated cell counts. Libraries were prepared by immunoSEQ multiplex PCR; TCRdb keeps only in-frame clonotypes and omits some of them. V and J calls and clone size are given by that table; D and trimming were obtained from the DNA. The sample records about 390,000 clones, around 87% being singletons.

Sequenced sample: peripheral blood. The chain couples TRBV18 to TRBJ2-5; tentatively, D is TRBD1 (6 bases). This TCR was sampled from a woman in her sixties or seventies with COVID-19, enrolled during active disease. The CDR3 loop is CASTSGQQETQYF. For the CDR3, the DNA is TGTGCCAGCACTTCTGGACAGCAAGAGACCCAGTACTTC.